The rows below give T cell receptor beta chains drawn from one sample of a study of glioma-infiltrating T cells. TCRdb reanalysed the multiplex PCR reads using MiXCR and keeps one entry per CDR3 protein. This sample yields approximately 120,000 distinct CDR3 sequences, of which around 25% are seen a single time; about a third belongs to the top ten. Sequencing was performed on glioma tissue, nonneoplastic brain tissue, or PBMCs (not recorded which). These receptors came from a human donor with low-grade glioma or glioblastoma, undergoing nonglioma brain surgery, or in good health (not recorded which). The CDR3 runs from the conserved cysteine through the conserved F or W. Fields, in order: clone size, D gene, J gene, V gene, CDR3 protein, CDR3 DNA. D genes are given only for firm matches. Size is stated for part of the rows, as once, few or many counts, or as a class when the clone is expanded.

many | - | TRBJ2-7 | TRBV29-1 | CSVVLGGDSYEQYF | TGCAGCGTTGTTCTAGGCGGGGACTCCTACGAGCAGTACTTC
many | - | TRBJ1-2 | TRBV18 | CASSQGTSYGYTF | TGTGCCAGCTCACAGGGCACCTCCTATGGCTACACCTTC
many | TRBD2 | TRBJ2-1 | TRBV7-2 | CASSPRLAGRFF | TGTGCCAGCAGCCCACGGTTAGCGGGGCGATTCTTC
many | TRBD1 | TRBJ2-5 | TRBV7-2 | CASDRGSETQYF | TGTGCCAGCGACAGGGGTTCAGAGACCCAGTACTTC
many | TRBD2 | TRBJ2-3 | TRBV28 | CASSFYQGLGIDTQYF | TGTGCCAGCAGTTTCTATCAGGGACTAGGTATAGATACGCAGTATTTT
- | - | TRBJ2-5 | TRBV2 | CASSESVEGAYQETQYF | TGTGCCAGCAGTGAATCGGTGGAGGGAGCCTACCAAGAGACCCAGTACTTC
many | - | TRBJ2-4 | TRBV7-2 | CASSSTGFGNIQYF | TGTGCCAGCAGTTCAACAGGATTCGGAAACATTCAGTACTTC
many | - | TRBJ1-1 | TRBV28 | CASSLSARNPEAFF | TGTGCCAGCAGTTTATCGGCCCGAAACCCTGAAGCTTTCTTT
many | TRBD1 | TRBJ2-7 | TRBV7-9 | CASSLRLTGGPSYEQYF | TGTGCCAGCAGCTTACGGCTAACAGGGGGCCCCTCCTACGAGCAGTACTTC
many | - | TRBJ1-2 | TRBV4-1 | CASSRAPDERGYTF | TGCGCCAGCAGCCGAGCCCCCGACGAGCGGGGCTACACCTTC
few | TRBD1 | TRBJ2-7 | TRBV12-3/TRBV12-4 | CAGRRAGTGNYEQYF | TGTGCCGGCAGGCGGGCAGGGACAGGGAACTACGAGCAGTACTTC
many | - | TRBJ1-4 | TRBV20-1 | CSARGGAANEKLFF | TGCAGTGCTAGAGGAGGGGCAGCTAATGAAAAACTGTTTTTT
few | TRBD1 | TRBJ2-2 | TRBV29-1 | CSVDREKTNTGELFF | TGCAGCGTGGACAGGGAAAAAACGAACACCGGGGAGCTGTTTTTT
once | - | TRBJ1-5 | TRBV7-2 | CASSIVRVGNQSQHF | TGTGCCAGCAGCATAGTCCGGGTTGGCAATCAGTCCCAGCATTTT
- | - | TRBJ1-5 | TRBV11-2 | CTSSLGRDQPQHF | TGTACCAGCAGCTTAGGGAGGGATCAGCCCCAGCATTTT
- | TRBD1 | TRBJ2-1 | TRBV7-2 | CASSLMGTGRENEQFF | TGTGCCAGCAGCTTAATGGGGACAGGGCGGGAAAATGAGCAGTTCTTC
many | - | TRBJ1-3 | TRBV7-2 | CASSLVPGGGNTIYF | TGTGCCAGCAGCTTAGTGCCGGGCGGGGGAAACACCATATATTTT
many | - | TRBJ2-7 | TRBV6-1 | CASSSSGSPSYEQYF | TGTGCCAGCAGTTCTTCAGGGTCACCCTCCTACGAGCAGTACTTC
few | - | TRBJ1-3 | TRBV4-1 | CASSQDANSGNTIYF | TGCGCCAGCAGCCAAGACGCAAACTCTGGAAACACCATATATTTT
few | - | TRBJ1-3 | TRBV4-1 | CASSQEPGYRNTIYF | TGCGCCAGCAGCCAAGAACCAGGGTATCGAAACACCATATATTTT
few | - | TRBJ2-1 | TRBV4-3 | CASSATGGRGSYNEQFF | TGCGCCAGCAGCGCTACCGGGGGGCGAGGCTCCTACAATGAGCAGTTCTTC
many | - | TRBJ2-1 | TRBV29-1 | CSVDRIHNEQFF | TGCAGCGTTGACCGCATTCACAATGAGCAGTTCTTC
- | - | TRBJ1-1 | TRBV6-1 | CDSSEESRGYDTEAFF | TGTGACAGCAGTGAGGAGTCTAGGGGCTACGACACTGAAGCTTTCTTT
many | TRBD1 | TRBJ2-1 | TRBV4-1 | CASSLNRGNEQFF | TGCGCCAGCAGCCTAAACAGGGGCAATGAGCAGTTCTTC
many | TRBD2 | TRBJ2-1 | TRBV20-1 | CSARENRAGRYNEQFF | TGCAGTGCTAGAGAGAACCGAGCGGGGCGTTACAATGAGCAGTTCTTC
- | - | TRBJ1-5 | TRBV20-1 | CSAPTWGPNQPQHF | TGCAGTGCCCCTACCTGGGGGCCTAATCAGCCCCAGCATTTT
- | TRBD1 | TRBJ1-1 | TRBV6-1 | CASSRGQGADTEAFF | TGTGCCAGCAGTCGAGGACAGGGGGCAGATACTGAAGCTTTCTTT
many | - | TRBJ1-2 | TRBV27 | CASSFTGAYGYTF | TGTGCCAGCAGTTTTACGGGAGCGTATGGCTACACCTTC
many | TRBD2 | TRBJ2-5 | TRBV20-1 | CSARDSGLATETQYF | TGCAGTGCTAGAGATTCCGGACTAGCGACAGAGACCCAGTACTTC
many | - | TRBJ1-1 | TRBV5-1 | CASSLWELNTEAFF | TGCGCCAGCAGCTTGTGGGAGTTAAACACTGAAGCTTTCTTT
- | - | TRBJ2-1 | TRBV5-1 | CASSSTGTNSYNEQFF | TGCGCCAGCAGCAGTACCGGGACGAATTCCTACAATGAGCAGTTCTTC
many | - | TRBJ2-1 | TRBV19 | CASKPLSSSYNEQFF | TGTGCCAGTAAGCCGCTTTCCAGCTCCTACAATGAGCAGTTCTTC
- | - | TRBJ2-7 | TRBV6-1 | CASSGGLGGYEQYF | TGTGCCAGCAGTGGCGGACTAGGGGGATACGAGCAGTACTTC
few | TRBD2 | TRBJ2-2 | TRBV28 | CASSLTVGGGPDTGELFF | TGTGCCAGCAGTTTAACCGTGGGGGGAGGGCCCGACACCGGGGAGCTGTTTTTT
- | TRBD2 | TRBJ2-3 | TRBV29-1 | CSVEDRAGGPDTQYF | TGCAGCGTTGAAGATCGAGCGGGGGGGCCAGATACGCAGTATTTT
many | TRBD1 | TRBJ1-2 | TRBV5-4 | CASSSPSGTGAGYTF | TGTGCCAGCAGCTCTCCGTCCGGGACAGGGGCCGGCTACACCTTC
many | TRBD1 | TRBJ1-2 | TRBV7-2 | CASSRQGIYGYTF | TGTGCCAGCAGCAGACAGGGGATCTATGGCTACACCTTC
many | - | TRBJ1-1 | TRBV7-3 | CASSRSGFQDTEAFF | TGTGCCAGCAGCCGTAGTGGATTTCAGGACACTGAAGCTTTCTTT
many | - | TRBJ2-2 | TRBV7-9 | CASSSQGGARELFF | TGTGCCAGCAGCTCACAAGGGGGGGCCCGGGAGCTGTTTTTT
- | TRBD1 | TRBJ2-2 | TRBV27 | CASGRWAGGNTGELFF | TGTGCCAGCGGTCGTTGGGCAGGGGGGAACACCGGGGAGCTGTTTTTT
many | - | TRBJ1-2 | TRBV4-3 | CASSRNDLTGVFYGYTF | TGCGCCAGCAGCCGCAATGATCTTACGGGGGTTTTCTATGGCTACACCTTC
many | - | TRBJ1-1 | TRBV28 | CASSLWSTTEAFF | TGTGCCAGCAGTTTATGGAGCACCACTGAAGCTTTCTTT